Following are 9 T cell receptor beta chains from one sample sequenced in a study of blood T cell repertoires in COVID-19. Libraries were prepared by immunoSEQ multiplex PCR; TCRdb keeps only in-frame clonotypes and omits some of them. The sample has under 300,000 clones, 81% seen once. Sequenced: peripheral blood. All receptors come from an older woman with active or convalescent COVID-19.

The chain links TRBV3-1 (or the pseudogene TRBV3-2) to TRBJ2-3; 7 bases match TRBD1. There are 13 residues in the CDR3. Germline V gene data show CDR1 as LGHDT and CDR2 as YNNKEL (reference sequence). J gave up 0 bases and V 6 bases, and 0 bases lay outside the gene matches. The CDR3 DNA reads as TGTGCCAGCAGGACAGGGAGCACAGATACGCAGTATTTT. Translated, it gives CASRTGSTDTQYF.

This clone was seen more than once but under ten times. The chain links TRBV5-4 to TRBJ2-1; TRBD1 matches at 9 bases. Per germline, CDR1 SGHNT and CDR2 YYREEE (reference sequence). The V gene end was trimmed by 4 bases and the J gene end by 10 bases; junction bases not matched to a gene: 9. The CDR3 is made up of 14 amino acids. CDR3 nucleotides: TGTGCCAGCAGCCCCATAGGGACAGGGCAAGAGCAGTTCTTC. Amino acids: CASSPIGTGQEQFF.

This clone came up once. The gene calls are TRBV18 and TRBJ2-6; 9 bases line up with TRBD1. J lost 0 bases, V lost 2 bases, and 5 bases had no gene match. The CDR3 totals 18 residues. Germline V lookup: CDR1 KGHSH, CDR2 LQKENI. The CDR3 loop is CASSPLGQGDSGANVLTF. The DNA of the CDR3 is TGTGCCAGCTCACCATTGGGACAGGGCGACTCTGGGGCCAACGTCCTGACTTTC.

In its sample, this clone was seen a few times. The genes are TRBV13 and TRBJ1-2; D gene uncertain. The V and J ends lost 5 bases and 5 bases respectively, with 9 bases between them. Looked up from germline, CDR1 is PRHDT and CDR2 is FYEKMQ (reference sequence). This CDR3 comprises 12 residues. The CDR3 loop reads CASSGSGYGYTF. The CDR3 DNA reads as TGTGCCAGCAGCGGGAGTGGGTATGGCTACACCTTC.

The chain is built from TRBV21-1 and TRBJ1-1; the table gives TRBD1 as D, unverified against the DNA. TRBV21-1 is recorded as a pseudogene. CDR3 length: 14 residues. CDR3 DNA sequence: TGTGCCAGCAGCACCGGACAGGGGAACACTGAAGCTTTCTTT. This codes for CASSTGQGNTEAFF.

In DNA form, the CDR3 reads TGTGCCAGCAGACACTTAACCGGGACAACTAATGAAAAACTGTTTTTT. The encoded protein is CASRHLTGTTNEKLFF. The V call is TRBV27, the J call TRBJ1-4, with D unresolved. The V end lost 6 bases, the J end lost 0 bases, and 14 bases lay between the germline ends. Germline V lookup: CDR1 MNHEY, CDR2 SMNVEV (reference sequence). This CDR3 comprises 16 residues. The complete variable domain, with remaining parts taken from reference TRBV27 and TRBJ1-4, reads EAQVTQNPRYLITVTGKKLTVTCSQNMNHEYMSWYRQDPGLGLRQIYYSMNVEVTDKGDVPEGYKVSRKEKRNFPLILESPSPNQTSLYFCASRHLTGTTNEKLFFGSGTQLSVL.

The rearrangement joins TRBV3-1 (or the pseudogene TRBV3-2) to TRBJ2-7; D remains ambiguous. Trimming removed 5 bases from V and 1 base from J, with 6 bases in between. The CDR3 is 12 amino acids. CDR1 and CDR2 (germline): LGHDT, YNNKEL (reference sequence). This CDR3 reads CASSVVSYEQYF. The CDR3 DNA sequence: TGTGCCAGCAGCGTAGTATCCTACGAGCAGTACTTC.

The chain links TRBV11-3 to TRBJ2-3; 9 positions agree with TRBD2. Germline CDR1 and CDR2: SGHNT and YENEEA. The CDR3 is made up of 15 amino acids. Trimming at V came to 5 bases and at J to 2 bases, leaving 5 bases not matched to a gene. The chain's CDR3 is CASSVSGGNTDTQYF. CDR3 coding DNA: TGTGCCAGCAGCGTTAGCGGGGGAAACACAGATACGCAGTATTTT.

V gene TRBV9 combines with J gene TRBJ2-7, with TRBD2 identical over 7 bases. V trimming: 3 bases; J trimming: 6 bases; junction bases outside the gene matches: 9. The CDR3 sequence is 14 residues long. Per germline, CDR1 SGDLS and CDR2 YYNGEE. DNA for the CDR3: TGTGCCAGCAGCGGACTTTGGGGGGGTCTCGAGCAGTACTTC. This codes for CASSGLWGGLEQYF.